A single sample is the source of the 32 T cell receptor beta chains below, sequenced in a study of blood T cell repertoires in COVID-19. TCRdb's table, derived via immunoSEQ multiplex PCR, lists solely in-frame clones and lacks some. The sample includes some 100,000 clones, about 89% of them seen just once. The sample taken for sequencing was peripheral blood. The receptors derive from a young woman with acute or convalescent COVID-19.

The V gene is TRBV7-2, the J gene TRBJ2-3; TRBD1 might be the D (6 bases). The CDR3 totals 15 residues. Trimming removed 5 bases from V and 2 bases from J, with 14 bases in between. Per the germline V gene, CDR1 is SGHTA and CDR2 is FQGNSA. The CDR3, as DNA: TGTGCCAGCAGCCAGACAGGTTCCTTCACAGATACGCAGTATTTT. Translating it yields CASSQTGSFTDTQYF.

This sequence joins TRBV2 and TRBJ2-2; tentative D call: TRBD2 (6 bases). The ends were cut back, 6 bases at V and 1 base at J, with 9 bases in the middle. Germline V gene data show CDR1 as SNHLY and CDR2 as FYNNEI. This CDR3 contains 14 residues. The CDR3 here is CASRGTRNTGELFF. The CDR3 bases are TGTGCCAGCAGGGGGACTCGGAACACCGGGGAGCTGTTTTTT.

The rearrangement joins TRBV7-8 to TRBJ1-5, with TRBD1 identical over 7 bases. After removal of 1 base from V and 9 bases from J, the junction contained 12 bases not matched to a gene. The CDR3 sequence is 16 residues long. Germline V gives CDR1 SGHVS, CDR2 FQNEAQ. CDR3 region: CASSLGSDRDLRPQHF. CDR3 DNA sequence: TGTGCCAGCAGCTTAGGGTCCGACAGGGACCTCAGGCCCCAGCATTTT.

This clone has a single count. This rearrangement joins TRBV4-1 to TRBJ1-3, with a tentative D call TRBD1 (5 bases). The V end lost 6 bases, the J end lost 2 bases, and 17 bases lay between the germline ends. The CDR3 length is 16 residues. Germline V gives CDR1 MGHRA, CDR2 YSYEKL. CDR3: CASRPPGGAAGNTIYF. The CDR3, as DNA: TGCGCCAGCAGACCACCAGGAGGGGCCGCTGGAAACACCATATATTTT.

The genes are TRBV6-5 and TRBJ1-6; 8 bases are shared with TRBD1. CDR3 length: 15 amino acids. Germline lookup yields CDR1 MNHEY and CDR2 SVGAGI. Unmatched junction bases numbered 3, after V lost 0 bases and J lost 8 bases. CDR3 sequence (DNA): TGTGCCAGCAGTTACTCTGGACAGGGATATTCACCCCTCCACTTT. It encodes CASSYSGQGYSPLHF.

This rearrangement joins TRBV28 to TRBJ1-6; unclear D gene. Trimming removed 3 bases at V and 7 bases at J, with 13 bases between. CDR1 is MDHEN, CDR2 SYDVKM, per germline. The CDR3 is made up of 15 amino acids. The CDR3 nucleotides read TGTGCCAGCAGTTTGGTCGGCAGACTCAATTCACCCCTCCACTTT. Its protein is CASSLVGRLNSPLHF.

This chain links TRBV29-1 with TRBJ1-4; no definite D call. Deletions cut 7 bases from V and 13 bases from J, with 13 bases between. This CDR3 is 10 amino acids long. CDR1 SQVTM and CDR2 ANQGSEA come from the germline V gene. The CDR3, as DNA: TGCAGCGCCCTCGGACGGGGACTGTTTTTT. Protein: CSALGRGLFF.

The chain uses TRBV4-1 and TRBJ1-6, with TRBD1 identical over 10 bases. With V trimmed by 0 bases and J by 10 bases, 9 bases remained unmatched. The length of the CDR3 is 17 residues. The germline gives CDR1 MGHRA, CDR2 YSYEKL. The CDR3, as DNA: TGCGCCAGCAGCCAAGATCCCTACGGGACAGGGGACTCACCCCTCCACTTT. It specifies CASSQDPYGTGDSPLHF.

The gene calls are TRBV19 and TRBJ2-7, with D tentatively TRBD1 (6 bases). V was pared by 2 bases and J by 6 bases, with 11 bases between. The V gene's germline CDR1 is LNHDA and CDR2 SQIVND (reference sequence). This CDR3 region has 13 residues. CDR3 in DNA: TGTGCCAGTAGTATAAACAGGGTTACCGAGCAGTACTTC. Translated, it gives CASSINRVTEQYF.

V usage is TRBV7-3 and J usage is TRBJ2-7; 7 nucleotides match TRBD2. The CDR3 is 13 residues long. CDR1 and CDR2 from the germline V gene are SGHTA and FQGTGA. V lost 1 base to trimming and J lost 6 bases; unmatched junction nucleotides: 3. CDR3 protein: CASSLSSGGEQYF. CDR3 nucleotide sequence: TGTGCCAGCAGCTTAAGTTCGGGGGGCGAGCAGTACTTC.

This clone occurred once. V and J are TRBV10-2 and TRBJ1-5; TRBD1 agrees at 8 bases. V lost 10 bases to trimming and J lost 1 base; unmatched junction nucleotides: 6. The germline V gene encodes CDR1 WSHSY and CDR2 SAAADI. This CDR3 has 14 residues. The CDR3 protein is CATQGAFSNQPQHF. The CDR3 DNA sequence: TGCGCCACCCAGGGGGCGTTCAGCAATCAGCCCCAGCATTTT.

With respect to this clone: The sample has other DNA sequences that encode this CDR3 too. The chain carries TRBV10-2 and TRBJ2-1; D perhaps matches TRBD2 (6 bases). CDR1 is WSHSY and CDR2 is SAAADI in the germline V gene. This CDR3 is 15 amino acids long. Trimming took 4 bases from V and 0 from J, leaving 10 bases between them. CDR3 nucleotide sequence: TGCGCCAGCAGTGCCGGGACTCCCTCCTACAATGAGCAGTTCTTC. Amino acids: CASSAGTPSYNEQFF.

This chain uses TRBV29-1 with TRBJ2-7; D possibly corresponds to TRBD1 (5 bases). This CDR3 has 11 amino acids. CDR1 and CDR2 (germline): SQVTM, ANQGSEA. The germline V and J ends were trimmed by 3 bases and 4 bases, with 7 bases remaining between them. DNA of the CDR3: TGCAGCGTTGATGACAGATACGAGCAGTACTTC. Its translation is CSVDDRYEQYF.

This clone was counted a single time. The V and J genes are TRBV6-1 and TRBJ1-1; 10 bases fit TRBD1. The CDR3 sequence is 15 residues long. The junction had 5 bases not matched to a gene; V was cut back by 1 base and J by 6 bases. Germline lookup yields CDR1 MNHNS and CDR2 SASEGT. The CDR3 nucleotides read TGTGCCAGCAGTGAAGGGGACAGGGGTTTCCCTGAAGCTTTCTTT. This codes for CASSEGDRGFPEAFF.

The gene calls are TRBV5-1 and TRBJ1-2; D not resolved. V was cut by 0 bases and J by 0 bases, with 12 bases left in between. The CDR3 length is 16 residues. Germline CDR1 reads SGHRS; CDR2 reads YFSETQ. The CDR3 DNA follows: TGCGCCAGCAGCTTGGGGGCCTCGGGAGCTAACTATGGCTACACCTTC. Amino acid sequence: CASSLGASGANYGYTF.

The sample holds a few counts of this clone. The V and J genes are TRBV5-6 and TRBJ2-7; 9 nucleotides agree with TRBD1. Germline V gene sequence: CDR1 SGHDT, CDR2 YYEEEE. The CDR3 has 14 residues. Trimming removed 4 bases from V and 2 bases from J; junction bases left unmatched: 4. The CDR3 sequence is CASSNRDRAYEQYF. DNA for the CDR3: TGTGCCAGCAGCAACCGGGACAGGGCCTACGAGCAGTACTTC. The full variable domain, with the rest looked up from reference TRBV5-6 and TRBJ2-7, is DAGVTQSPTHLIKTRGQQVTLRCSPKSGHDTVSWYQQALGQGPQFIFQYYEEEERQRGNFPDRFSGHQFPNYSSELNVNALLLGDSALYLCASSNRDRAYEQYFGPGTRLTVT.

This chain joins TRBV5-1 and TRBJ2-1; unclear D gene. The CDR3 is 14 residues long. Germline V gene sequence: CDR1 SGHRS, CDR2 YFSETQ. Trimming cost V 4 bases and J 9 bases, with 17 bases left between them. The chain's CDR3 is CASSQNVAVFEQFF. DNA for the CDR3: TGCGCCAGCAGCCAAAATGTGGCAGTTTTTGAGCAGTTCTTC.

The chain recombines TRBV6-1 with TRBJ2-3; possible D gene TRBD2, 6 bases. V was clipped by 4 bases and J by 0 bases, with 17 bases between them. This CDR3 is 17 amino acids long. CDR1 and CDR2 from the germline V gene are MNHNS and SASEGT. The CDR3 loop reads CASSASLAGTSTDTQYF. The DNA of the CDR3 is TGTGCCAGCAGTGCCTCTCTGGCGGGGACTAGCACAGATACGCAGTATTTT.

The CDR3 here is CASSFQRTWGLPNTGELFF. The DNA of the CDR3 is TGCGCCAGCAGCTTCCAGAGGACCTGGGGACTTCCGAACACCGGGGAGCTGTTTTTT. The chain combines TRBV4-1 with TRBJ2-2, with D possibly being TRBD2 (6 bases). CDR1 is MGHRA, CDR2 YSYEKL, per germline. The V end was cut by 5 bases, the J end by 0 bases, with 22 bases between. The CDR3 runs 19 residues.

The J gene is TRBJ1-1, the V gene TRBV18; 10 nucleotides match TRBD1. V shed 4 bases, J shed 4 bases, and the junction held 6 bases outside the gene matches. Germline V gene lookup returns CDR1 KGHSH and CDR2 LQKENI. The CDR3 runs 15 residues. The CDR3 DNA reads TGTGCCAGCTCACGACAGGGGGCGTTGGGCACTGAAGCTTTCTTT. Residues: CASSRQGALGTEAFF.

The genes are TRBV2 and TRBJ2-7; TRBD1 aligns across 12 bases. The length of the CDR3 is 17 residues. V dropped 3 bases and J dropped 4; count of bases not matched to a gene: 10. CDR1 and CDR2 (germline): SNHLY, FYNNEI. CDR3 sequence (DNA): TGTGCCAGCAGTGAGCCCGGGACAGGGGGCACGCTGTACGAGCAGTACTTC. Translating gives CASSEPGTGGTLYEQYF.

A single count supports this clone. The gene calls are TRBV7-9 and TRBJ1-1, with a weak D call TRBD1 (5 bases). The CDR3 sequence is 12 residues long. Germline V gives CDR1 SEHNR, CDR2 FQNEAQ (reference sequence). V lost 5 bases, J lost 6 bases, and 10 bases lay in between. Here the CDR3 reads CASSPLGPEAFF. The CDR3 region has the DNA TGTGCCAGCAGCCCCTTGGGGCCTGAAGCTTTCTTT.

This clone appeared a few times. The gene calls are TRBV7-2 and TRBJ1-2; D remains unclear. Germline values: CDR1 SGHTA, CDR2 FQGNSA. Trimming stripped 4 bases from V and 4 bases from J, with 10 bases between. This CDR3 contains 13 residues. For the CDR3, the DNA is TGTGCCAGCAGCTATACTTTCTCCTATGGCTACACCTTC. This gives the protein CASSYTFSYGYTF.

This sequence joins TRBV27 and TRBJ2-7, with D possibly matching TRBD1 (6 bases). There are 16 residues in the CDR3. V was trimmed by 5 bases and J by 1 base, leaving 18 bases between them. Germline CDR1 MNHEY, CDR2 SMNVEV (reference sequence). The CDR3 DNA reads as TGTGCCAGCAGTCCCCGTTTTGAAGGACAGTCCTACGAGCAGTACTTC. It is translated as CASSPRFEGQSYEQYF.

The chain uses TRBV24-1 and TRBJ2-5; tentative D call: TRBD2 (5 bases). V lost 0 bases, J lost 4 bases, and 8 bases lay in between. CDR1 and CDR2 from the germline V gene are KGHDR and SFDVKD. The CDR3 covers 14 residues. The CDR3 DNA follows: TGTGCCACCAGTGATTTGTTAGGAGGAGAGACCCAGTACTTC. It codes for CATSDLLGGETQYF.

The V gene is TRBV19, the J gene TRBJ1-1; 7 positions agree with TRBD1. V shed 9 bases and J 3 bases; nucleotides not matched to a gene: 7. The CDR3 is made up of 13 amino acids. Germline V lookup: CDR1 LNHDA, CDR2 SQIVND (reference sequence). The CDR3 spells CASRDSPDTEAFF. DNA for the CDR3: TGTGCCAGCAGGGACAGCCCGGACACTGAAGCTTTCTTT.

V is TRBV4-1 and J is TRBJ2-4; possibly TRBD1 for D (6 bases). The germline V gene has CDR1 MGHRA and CDR2 YSYEKL. V lost 3 bases and J lost 3, with 15 bases in between. This CDR3 is built from 16 residues. The CDR3 loop reads CASSQSPQGGKNIQYF. DNA for the CDR3: TGCGCCAGCAGCCAGTCCCCTCAAGGGGGCAAAAACATTCAGTACTTC.

V usage is TRBV27 and J usage is TRBJ1-2; D not certain. V lost 2 bases and J 4 bases, leaving 14 bases between the germline ends. Per germline, CDR1 MNHEY and CDR2 SMNVEV (reference sequence). This CDR3 contains 15 residues. Here the CDR3 DNA reads TGTGCCAGCAGTTTAGGCGAGGGAAACCCCTATGGCTACACCTTC. This codes for CASSLGEGNPYGYTF.

This chain joins TRBV12-5 and TRBJ1-5, with 11 bases fitting TRBD1. The CDR3 is 17 residues long. V lost 5 bases to trimming and J lost 2 bases; unmatched junction nucleotides: 8. The germline V gene has CDR1 LGHNT and CDR2 FRNRAP. Here the CDR3 DNA reads TGTGCTAGTGGTCAACGGACAGGGGGCGGGGGCAATCAGCCCCAGCATTTT. Translated, it gives CASGQRTGGGGNQPQHF.

This rearrangement joins TRBV27 to TRBJ2-7; possibly TRBD1 for D (6 bases). V was trimmed by 3 bases and J by 3 bases, leaving 15 bases between them. Germline V lookup: CDR1 MNHEY, CDR2 SMNVEV (reference sequence). There are 15 residues in the CDR3. CDR3 sequence reads: CASSLTGTLSYEQYF. CDR3 bases: TGTGCCAGCAGTTTGACCGGGACATTAAGCTACGAGCAGTACTTC.

The J gene is TRBJ1-2, the V gene TRBV24-1; 7 bases match TRBD1. The germline V gene has CDR1 KGHDR and CDR2 SFDVKD. The V gene end was trimmed by 4 bases and the J gene end by 2 bases; junction bases not matched to a gene: 0. This CDR3 has 13 residues. The CDR3 loop is CATSEQGNYGYTF. CDR3 in DNA: TGTGCCACCAGTGAACAGGGGAACTATGGCTACACCTTC.

The rearrangement joins TRBV4-1 to TRBJ2-7; a possible D gene is TRBD1 (6 bases). Germline CDR1 and CDR2: MGHRA and YSYEKL. CDR3 length equals 14 residues. V dropped 5 bases and J dropped 5 bases, with 16 bases sitting between them. CDR3: CASSLSWGQDEQYF. In DNA form, the CDR3 reads TGCGCCAGCAGCTTAAGCTGGGGGCAAGACGAGCAGTACTTC.